At least ten counts were recorded for the clone carrying this TCR beta chain. Time point reported: sample taken at primary tumor resection. Samples came from 70 to 80 TRACERx patients with untreated early-stage lung cancer. TCRdb reanalysed the 5' RACE reads using MiXCR and keeps one entry per CDR3 protein. This sample has 40,000 to 45,000 distinct CDR3 sequences; around 7% occur once, and the top ten carry about 39%. The data were obtained in a study of spatial heterogeneity in lung cancer. This clonotype was obtained from a female donor with early-stage non-small cell lung cancer. The sequencing used PBMCs, collected at surgery.

This CDR3 is CASSEFTWRGPEQFF. Here the CDR3 DNA reads TGTGCCAGCAGTGAATTCACTTGGCGGGGGCCTGAGCAGTTCTTC. The chain employs TRBV2 and TRBJ2-1, with a possible D match to TRBD2 (7 bases). CDR3 length: 15 residues. The germline V gene encodes CDR1 SNHLY and CDR2 FYNNEI. Trimming removed 2 bases at V and 9 bases at J, with 17 bases between.